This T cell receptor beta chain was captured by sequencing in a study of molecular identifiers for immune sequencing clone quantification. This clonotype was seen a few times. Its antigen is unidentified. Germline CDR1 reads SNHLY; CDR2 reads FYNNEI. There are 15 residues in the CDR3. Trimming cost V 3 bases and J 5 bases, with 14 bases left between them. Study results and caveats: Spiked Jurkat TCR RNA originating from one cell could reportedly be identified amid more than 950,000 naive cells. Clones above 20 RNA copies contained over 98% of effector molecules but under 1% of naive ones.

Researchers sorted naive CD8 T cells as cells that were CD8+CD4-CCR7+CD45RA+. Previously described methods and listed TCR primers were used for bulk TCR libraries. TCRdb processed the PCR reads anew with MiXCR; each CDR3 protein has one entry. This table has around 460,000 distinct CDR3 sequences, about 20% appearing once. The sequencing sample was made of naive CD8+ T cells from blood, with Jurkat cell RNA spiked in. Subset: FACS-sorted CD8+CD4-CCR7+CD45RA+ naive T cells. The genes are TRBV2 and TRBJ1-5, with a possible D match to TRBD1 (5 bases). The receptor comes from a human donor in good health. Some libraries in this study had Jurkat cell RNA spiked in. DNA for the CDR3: TGTGCCAGCAGTGAGGAGGGGAGGTGGGATCAGCCCCAGCATTTT. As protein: CASSEEGRWDQPQHF. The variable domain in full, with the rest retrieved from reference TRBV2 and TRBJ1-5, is EPEVTQTPSHQVTQMGQEVILRCVPISNHLYFYWYRQILGQKVEFLVSFYNNEISEKSEIFDDQFSVERPDGSNFTLKIRSTKLEDSAMYFCASSEEGRWDQPQHFGDGTRLSIL.